A selection of T cell receptor beta chains follows, all from one sample in a study of cytomegalovirus exposure and HLA in healthy donors. Clones were sequenced by immunoSEQ multiplex PCR, and TCRdb holds only the in-frame ones, with some missing. The table lists fewer than 65,000 clones, approximately 73% of them singletons, with about 5% in the top ten. The sequencing input was PBMCs. These receptors all stem from a man over 45 in good health and CMV-seronegative. Each CDR3 is given with its conserved first and last residue. A D gene is named only where the DNA matches it firmly. Where a row states a size, it is once, few, many or the class of an expanded clone; other rows omit it.

CDR3	DNA	V	size	length	D	J
CASSLGAVMNYGYTF	TGCGCCAGCAGCTTGGGGGCAGTCATGAACTATGGCTACACCTTC	TRBV5-1	.	15	.	TRBJ1-2
CASSGGGYHEQYF	TGTGCCAGCAGTGGAGGGGGCTACCACGAGCAGTACTTC	TRBV25-1	.	13	TRBD1	TRBJ2-7
CASSSNLVAGNTIYF	TGTGCCAGCAGCTCTAATCTGGTCGCCGGAAACACCATATATTTT	TRBV7-6	.	15	.	TRBJ1-3
CASSGTLNTGELFF	TGTGCCAGCTCCGGGACACTGAACACCGGGGAGCTGTTTTTT	TRBV6-1	.	14	.	TRBJ2-2
CASSPGQGGGEQYF	TGTGCCAGCAGCCCGGGACAGGGGGGCGGAGAGCAGTACTTC	TRBV5-4	.	14	TRBD1	TRBJ2-7
CSGLDRGLGETQYF	TGCAGCGGACTCGACAGGGGGCTAGGGGAGACCCAGTACTTC	TRBV29-1	.	14	TRBD1	TRBJ2-5
CASSTSGISNQPQHF	TGTGCCAGTAGTACCTCAGGGATTAGCAATCAGCCCCAGCATTTT	TRBV19	.	15	.	TRBJ1-5
CASTKGGELGYEQYF	TGTGCCAGCACCAAAGGGGGGGAGCTCGGGTACGAGCAGTACTTC	TRBV5-4	.	15	.	TRBJ2-7
CASSDRDRGDTQYF	TGTGCCAGCAGTGACCGGGACAGGGGAGATACGCAGTATTTT	TRBV6-4	.	14	TRBD1	TRBJ2-3
CSVDGGPREAFF	TGCAGCGTTGACGGAGGGCCCCGTGAAGCTTTCTTT	TRBV29-1	.	12	.	TRBJ1-1
CASRQGDGGEAFF	TGTGCCAGCAGGCAAGGAGACGGGGGTGAAGCTTTCTTT	TRBV4-2	.	13	.	TRBJ1-1
CASSRASRNSPLHF	TGTGCCAGTTCCAGGGCTAGTCGGAATTCACCCCTCCACTTT	TRBV6-5	once	14	.	TRBJ1-6
CASRTRGTHNEQFF	TGTGCCTCCCGGACTAGGGGAACTCACAATGAGCAGTTCTTC	TRBV30	.	14	TRBD2	TRBJ2-1
CASNPRNSYEQYF	TGCGCCAGCAACCCGCGGAACTCCTACGAGCAGTACTTC	TRBV10-2	.	13	.	TRBJ2-7
CASSLGQGAVGYTF	TGCGCCAGCAGCTTGGGACAGGGTGCGGTCGGCTACACCTTC	TRBV5-1	.	14	TRBD1	TRBJ1-2
CASSAYRDRGNEQFF	TGTGCCAGCAGCGCCTACCGGGACAGGGGTAATGAGCAGTTCTTC	TRBV5-4	.	15	TRBD1	TRBJ2-1
CASSPGQGNTEAFF	TGTGCCAGCAGCCCCGGACAGGGGAACACTGAAGCTTTCTTT	TRBV7-9	.	14	TRBD1	TRBJ1-1
CASSGQGGRETQYF	TGTGCCAGCAGCGGACAGGGGGGCCGAGAGACCCAGTACTTC	TRBV7-9	once	14	TRBD1	TRBJ2-5
CASSPYGQFNYGYTF	TGTGCCAGCTCACCATATGGGCAGTTTAACTATGGCTACACCTTC	TRBV18	.	15	.	TRBJ1-2
CASSLGQVTETQYF	TGTGCTAGCAGCCTCGGACAGGTGACTGAGACCCAGTACTTC	TRBV7-7	.	14	TRBD1	TRBJ2-5
CASSVTLAGGREQYF	TGTGCCAGCAGCGTCACACTAGCGGGGGGGCGCGAGCAGTACTTC	TRBV9	.	15	TRBD2	TRBJ2-7
CASSSEDAGLNGYTF	TGCGCCAGCAGCTCCGAGGATGCGGGTCTCAATGGCTACACCTTC	TRBV5-1	.	15	.	TRBJ1-2
CASPGQGRINSPLHF	TGTGCCAGCCCGGGACAGGGACGGATAAATTCACCCCTCCACTTT	TRBV6-7	.	15	TRBD1	TRBJ1-6
CASSQDPGGIGELFF	TGCGCCAGCAGCCAAGACCCGGGGGGTATCGGGGAGCTGTTTTTT	TRBV4-1	.	15	TRBD2	TRBJ2-2
CASRLGRQSYEQYF	TGTGCCAGCAGGTTGGGGAGACAATCCTACGAGCAGTACTTC	TRBV6-5	.	14	.	TRBJ2-7
CASSLSPSENTEAFF	TGTGCCAGCAGCTTGTCCCCCTCAGAGAACACTGAAGCTTTCTTT	TRBV5-4	few	15	.	TRBJ1-1
CASRAGDLNSYEQYF	TGTGCCAGCAGGGCAGGGGACCTGAACTCCTACGAGCAGTACTTC	TRBV6-1	.	15	.	TRBJ2-7
CASSPEEGTVSPLHF	TGTGCCAGCAGCCCCGAAGAGGGTACGGTTTCACCCCTCCACTTT	TRBV9	few	15	.	TRBJ1-6
CASTSGTAYGQYF	TGTGCCAGCACCTCCGGGACAGCCTACGGGCAGTACTTC	TRBV7-9	once	13	TRBD1	TRBJ2-7
CASSLVVRTGVTEAFF	TGTGCCAGCAGCTTGGTGGTTAGGACAGGGGTAACTGAAGCTTTCTTT	TRBV5-4	once	16	TRBD1	TRBJ1-1
CATAGTENSGNTIYF	TGTGCCACAGCCGGGACAGAGAATTCTGGAAACACCATATATTTT	TRBV7-9	few	15	TRBD1	TRBJ1-3
CASRLAGGFSSYNEQFF	TGCGCCAGCAGACTAGCGGGGGGTTTCAGCTCCTACAATGAGCAGTTCTTC	TRBV5-1	.	17	TRBD2	TRBJ2-1
CATNTGDYQPQHF	TGCGCCACCAATACAGGGGATTATCAGCCCCAGCATTTT	TRBV23-1	once	13	TRBD1	TRBJ1-5
CASSWTDRLDSPLHF	TGTGCCAGCAGCTGGACGGACAGGCTTGATTCACCCCTCCACTTT	TRBV11-2	once	15	TRBD1	TRBJ1-6
CASSHRDSRYEQYF	TGTGCCAGCAGTCACCGGGACAGCCGCTACGAGCAGTACTTC	TRBV6-6	.	14	TRBD1	TRBJ2-7
CASTTRLAAQNEQFF	TGTGCCAGCACCACCCGACTAGCTGCCCAAAATGAGCAGTTCTTC	TRBV6-1	.	15	TRBD2	TRBJ2-1
CASSVDGGLGEKLFF	TGTGCCAGCAGTGTGGACGGAGGTTTGGGGGAAAAACTGTTTTTT	TRBV25-1	once	15	.	TRBJ1-4
CASSFPSGGAVNEQFF	TGTGCCAGCAGCTTCCCTAGCGGGGGGGCCGTCAATGAGCAGTTCTTC	TRBV5-4	once	16	TRBD2	TRBJ2-1
CASSLVVGDSQPSTF	TGCGCCAGCAGCTTGGTGGTGGGGGACAGCCAACCCAGTACCTTC	TRBV5-1	.	15	TRBD1	TRBJ1-2
CASSGATASPLHF	TGTGCCAGCAGCGGGGCGACGGCTTCACCCCTCCACTTT	TRBV9	once	13	.	TRBJ1-6